Each of the 6 T cell receptor beta chains below was sequenced from the same sample in a study of blood T cell repertoires in COVID-19. Produced via immunoSEQ multiplex PCR; TCRdb's table is partial and in-frame only. The sample shows 110,000 or so clones, approximately 85% of them seen only once. The specimen sequenced was peripheral blood. These receptors came from a man between 35 and 55 years old with acute or convalescent COVID-19.

The V gene is TRBV9, the J gene TRBJ2-2, with 10 bases matching TRBD1. The CDR3 spans 15 residues. V lost 3 bases, J lost 4 bases, and 3 bases stayed unmatched. Per germline, CDR1 SGDLS and CDR2 YYNGEE. CDR3 coding DNA: TGTGCCAGCAGCGCGGGACAGGGGATCACCGGGGAGCTGTTTTTT. Its translation is CASSAGQGITGELFF.

The chain is built from TRBV28 and TRBJ1-2, with 8 bases lining up with TRBD1. The germline V gene encodes CDR1 MDHEN and CDR2 SYDVKM. This CDR3 contains 13 residues. V was clipped by 6 bases and J by 5 bases; unmatched bases: 5. This CDR3 is CASSPGQVYGYTF. The CDR3 region has the DNA TGTGCCAGCAGCCCGGGACAGGTTTATGGCTACACCTTC.

CDR3 residues: CASRPGGGAGDTQYF. The DNA of the CDR3 is TGTGCCAGCAGACCGGGCGGGGGGGCTGGAGATACGCAGTATTTT. The chain carries TRBV7-9 and TRBJ2-3; 9 bases map to TRBD2. The CDR3 extends over 15 amino acids. The trim removed 6 bases at V and 5 bases at J, leaving 9 bases unmatched. Germline V CDR1 and CDR2: SEHNR, FQNEAQ (reference sequence).

The V gene is TRBV4-1, the J gene TRBJ1-4; TRBD1 agrees at 7 bases. This CDR3 is built from 14 residues. V was clipped by 9 bases and J by 8 bases; unmatched bases: 12. Germline V gene data show CDR1 as MGHRA and CDR2 as YSYEKL. CDR3 in amino acids: CASRAQGVGEKLFF. In nucleotides, the CDR3 is TGCGCCAGTCGAGCCCAGGGGGTAGGAGAAAAACTGTTTTTT.

The V and J genes are TRBV7-2 and TRBJ2-1, with a tentative D call TRBD2 (6 bases). The CDR3 extends over 16 amino acids. The ends were cut back, 1 base at V and 7 bases at J, with 17 bases in the middle. The germline V gene encodes CDR1 SGHTA and CDR2 FQGNSA. The CDR3 nucleotides read TGTGCCAGCAGCTTAGATTCTCGGGGGACGTGGAATGAGCAGTTCTTC. Translation gives CASSLDSRGTWNEQFF.

V gene TRBV11-1 combines with J gene TRBJ1-1; TRBD1 matches 10 bases. Germline CDR1 and CDR2: SGHAT and FQDESV (reference sequence). This CDR3 spans 14 amino acids. Unmatched junction bases numbered 6, after V lost 0 bases and J lost 11 bases. CDR3 bases: TGTGCCAGCAGCTTAGCCGGGACAGGGGATGGGGCTTTCTTT. Translated: CASSLAGTGDGAFF.